Sequencing of this T cell receptor (beta chain) was carried out in a study of blood T cells in healthy people across ages. With a J-beta primer mix and a sample-barcoded 5' primer, a second PCR ran 7 to 11 cycles. TCRdb recomputed calls from the 5' RACE reads with MiXCR, one row per CDR3 protein. The sample includes 700,000 or so distinct CDR3 sequences, 35% to 50% of them seen just once. The clonotype comes from a man older than 75 in good health. Sequencing was done on a sample of blood.

The CDR3 is CASSLGVFNSPLHF. The CDR3 DNA reads as TGCGCCAGCAGCTTGGGGGTCTTTAATTCACCCCTCCACTTT. This rearrangement joins TRBV5-1 to TRBJ1-6; D is unclear. CDR3 length: 14 residues. Between the trimmed V and J ends, which lost 0 bases and 6 bases, there was a span of 7 bases. CDR1 and CDR2 (germline): SGHRS, YFSETQ.